This paragraph reports one TCR beta chain. Its matching antigen is unknown. The data are from a study of Tregs in tolerant kidney transplant recipients. The assay was immunoSEQ multiplex PCR, and TCRdb's table has in-frame clones only and misses some. This sample has over 60,000 clones, with around nine tenths found just once. This CDR3 spans 22 amino acids. J lost 3 bases, V lost 0 bases, and 23 bases had no gene match. Germline CDR1 is GTSNPN and CDR2 is SVGIG (reference sequence). Study-wide results and limits: Biological reproducibility was not directly addressed in this study.

This receptor was identified in a human donor who received a combined kidney and bone marrow transplant. Sequences were derived from CD4+ T cells from blood, sampled before the transplant. The chain employs TRBV30 and TRBJ2-5; TRBD2 matches 12 bases. The CDR3 bases are TGTGCCTGGAGTGTACTTCGGTCAGGGGGCTATCCGGGACTAGCGGGTAAAGAGACCCAGTACTTC. Encoded protein: CAWSVLRSGGYPGLAGKETQYF.